This is a list of T cell receptor beta chains from one sample in a study of control samples from healthy donors and cancer patients. Produced via immunoSEQ multiplex PCR; TCRdb's table is partial and in-frame only. Of 90,000 to 100,000 clones listed, over 60% are singletons. Source material: blood. The receptors were gathered from a young woman in good health. Each CDR3 is given with its conserved first and last residue. A D gene is named only where the DNA matches it firmly. Size is omitted from some rows. Given values are once, few, many or a class for expanded clones.

J gene,clone size,D gene,V gene,CDR3 DNA,CDR3 protein
TRBJ2-3,NA,TRBD2,TRBV5-5,TGTGCCAGCCGCACGGGGGGTACAGATACGCAGTATTTT,CASRTGGTDTQYF
TRBJ2-3,NA,NA,TRBV2,TGTGCCAGCAGGCATATAGCCCCAGATACGCAGTATTTT,CASRHIAPDTQYF
TRBJ2-6,NA,NA,TRBV5-4,TGTGCCAGCAGCCACGAAAGCTCTTCTGGGGCCAACGTCCTGACTTTC,CASSHESSSGANVLTF
TRBJ2-3,NA,TRBD2,TRBV5-6,TGTGCCAGCAGCCCCTTGGGGCGGGGGGGCACTTCAGATACGCAGTATTTT,CASSPLGRGGTSDTQYF
TRBJ2-5,NA,TRBD2,TRBV5-1,TGCGCCAGCAGCTTGGCAGGGACTAGCGGGGGACAAGAGACCCAGTACTTC,CASSLAGTSGGQETQYF
TRBJ2-7,NA,NA,TRBV29-1,TGCAGCGTGGAAGGGGGAGGGTACGAGCAGTACTTC,CSVEGGGYEQYF
TRBJ1-1,many,NA,TRBV7-9,TGTGCCAGCAGCGTGACCAGGACTGAAGCTTTCTTT,CASSVTRTEAFF
TRBJ2-7,NA,NA,TRBV14,TGTGCCAGCAGCCACCGCGCAGGGGGAGGCGAGCAGTACTTC,CASSHRAGGGEQYF
TRBJ2-7,NA,TRBD1,TRBV5-1,TGCGCCAGCAGCTCCGGACAGGGGGTGGGCGAGCAGTACTTC,CASSSGQGVGEQYF
TRBJ1-1,NA,NA,TRBV6-2/TRBV6-3,TGTGCCAGCAGTTACCCCTCGGCAGTAGGGGCTTTCTTT,CASSYPSAVGAFF
TRBJ1-5,NA,NA,TRBV12-5,TGTGCTAGTGGTTTGGGTCGGGGGGATCAGCCCCAGCATTTT,CASGLGRGDQPQHF
TRBJ1-2,NA,TRBD1,TRBV7-8,TGTGCCAGCAGCTTACTGAGCGGGACAGGATATGGCTACACCTTC,CASSLLSGTGYGYTF
TRBJ1-1,NA,TRBD1,TRBV19,TGTGCCAGTAGTACGCAGGGGGCCAGGGACACTGAAGCTTTCTTT,CASSTQGARDTEAFF
TRBJ1-4,NA,TRBD1,TRBV6-5,TGTGCCAGCAGTTCAACAGGGGCGCAGGATGAAAAACTGTTTTTT,CASSSTGAQDEKLFF
TRBJ2-7,once,TRBD1,TRBV6-2/TRBV6-3,TGTGCCAGCAGTGACACTGGGACAGGGAGCTACGAGCAGTACTTC,CASSDTGTGSYEQYF
TRBJ2-2,NA,TRBD1,TRBV5-4,TGTGCCAGCAGCTTGGCCGGGACAGGGGTTTCCGGGGAGCTGTTTTTT,CASSLAGTGVSGELFF
TRBJ1-2,NA,NA,TRBV27,TGTGCCAGCACCCACACCGGGACACGCAAGCCTCAGATCTATGGCTACACCTTC,CASTHTGTRKPQIYGYTF
TRBJ2-2,NA,NA,TRBV11-3,TGTGCCAGCAGCCCCTCCTCCCCAGGGGTTAGCGGTCGCACCGGGGAGCTGTTTTTT,CASSPSSPGVSGRTGELFF
TRBJ2-1,NA,NA,TRBV11-2,TGTGCCAGCAGCTTGGTTACAGGCAATGAGCAGTTCTTC,CASSLVTGNEQFF
TRBJ2-5,few,TRBD2,TRBV3-1/TRBV3-2,TGTGCCAGCAGCTCCTATAGCGGGGGCCAAGAGACCCAGTACTTC,CASSSYSGGQETQYF
TRBJ2-7,NA,TRBD1,TRBV28,TGTGCCAGCCCCATCCCCCCGGGACAGGATAGGGGCGAGCAGTACTTC,CASPIPPGQDRGEQYF
TRBJ1-2,NA,NA,TRBV30,TGTGCCTGGGCCCCAGGGAGCTATGGCTACACCTTC,CAWAPGSYGYTF
TRBJ2-3,NA,TRBD2,TRBV5-6,TGTGCCAGCAGCTTGGAAGGCCTAGCGGGGGCAGATACGCAGTATTTT,CASSLEGLAGADTQYF
TRBJ1-5,NA,NA,TRBV6-5,TGTGCCAGCAGTAGCCGAGAGAATCAGCCCCAGCATTTT,CASSSRENQPQHF
TRBJ1-4,NA,NA,TRBV6-1,TGTGCCAGCAGTGAAGCTCTGAAGGAAAAACTGTTTTTT,CASSEALKEKLFF
TRBJ2-3,NA,TRBD2,TRBV5-4,TGTGCCAGCAGCTTGATTAGCGGGGGGGGAGATACGCAGTATTTT,CASSLISGGGDTQYF
TRBJ1-1,NA,NA,TRBV7-9,TGTGCCAGCAGCTCCTCAGGGGTTTGGGTTGAAGCTTTCTTT,CASSSSGVWVEAFF
TRBJ1-6,NA,NA,TRBV6-5,TGTGCCCCAACGGGGGGGGTGAGTTCACCCCTCCACTTT,CAPTGGVSSPLHF
TRBJ2-2,few,NA,TRBV15,TGTGCCACCAGAGAACAGGGCACCGGGGAGCTGTTTTTT,CATREQGTGELFF
TRBJ2-2,NA,NA,TRBV18,TGTGCCAGCTCACCTGCAAACACCGGGGAGCTGTTTTTT,CASSPANTGELFF
TRBJ2-7,NA,NA,TRBV7-2,TGTGCCAGCAGCTTAGCGGGGGGCAACTACGAGCAGTACTTC,CASSLAGGNYEQYF
TRBJ2-3,once,TRBD2,TRBV30,TGTGCCTGGAGTCCGGGACTAGCGGGGACAGATACGCAGTATTTT,CAWSPGLAGTDTQYF
TRBJ2-1,NA,NA,TRBV9,TGTGCCAGCAGCGTAGCTCAGGATGGGGGTGGAGAGCAGTTCTTC,CASSVAQDGGGEQFF
TRBJ1-2,NA,TRBD1,TRBV6-4,TGTGCCAGCAGTGTCCGACAGGGGAAGACGGATGGCTACACCTTC,CASSVRQGKTDGYTF
TRBJ1-1,NA,NA,TRBV12-3/TRBV12-4,TGTGCCAGCAGTTTTGAACAGGGTCTTGAAGCTTTCTTT,CASSFEQGLEAFF
TRBJ1-2,NA,TRBD1,TRBV2,TGTGCCAGCAGGCCGGACAGGGCTTCTGGCTACACCTTC,CASRPDRASGYTF
TRBJ1-1,NA,NA,TRBV7-9,TGTGCCAGCAGCAGCAGAGGCGGCTTGAACACTGAAGCTTTCTTT,CASSSRGGLNTEAFF
TRBJ1-5,few,NA,TRBV27,TGTGCCAGCAGCCTTTCCAGGGGAGGGAGCAATCAGCCCCAGCATTTT,CASSLSRGGSNQPQHF
TRBJ1-1,NA,NA,TRBV25-1,TGTGCCAGCAGTGATGGGGGGGGCGCGAACACTGAAGCTTTCTTT,CASSDGGGANTEAFF
TRBJ2-2,NA,TRBD1,TRBV4-3,TGCGCCAGCAGCCGGTACAGGGGGGACACCGGGGAGCTGTTTTTT,CASSRYRGDTGELFF
TRBJ2-2,NA,TRBD1,TRBV6-6,TGTGCCAGCGGGGGGGACAGGGATTCCGGGGAGCTGTTTTTT,CASGGDRDSGELFF
TRBJ2-7,few,NA,TRBV5-5,TGTGCCAGCAGCTTGTTGCAGAGGAGCTCCTACGAGCAGTACTTC,CASSLLQRSSYEQYF
TRBJ1-2,few,NA,TRBV19,TGTGCCAGTAGTAACACAGGGACTTCGGGCTACACCTTC,CASSNTGTSGYTF
TRBJ2-7,NA,TRBD1,TRBV27,TGTGCCAGCAGGCAGACAGGGTTTAGCTCCTACGAGCAGTACTTC,CASRQTGFSSYEQYF
TRBJ1-1,NA,NA,TRBV27,TGTGCCAGCAGTTTTTTAGGGGCGAACACTGAAGCTTTCTTT,CASSFLGANTEAFF
TRBJ1-3,NA,NA,TRBV5-1,TGCGCCAGCAGCTTGGTCGGGGACATCGCTGGAAACACCATATATTTT,CASSLVGDIAGNTIYF
TRBJ1-3,NA,NA,TRBV29-1,TGCAGCGCCCGAGCGCGAAACACCATATATTTT,CSARARNTIYF
TRBJ2-7,few,NA,TRBV11-2,TGTGCCAGCAGCTTAGGCCTCAGGGGGGGCAGCTCCTACGAGCAGTACTTC,CASSLGLRGGSSYEQYF
TRBJ1-1,NA,NA,TRBV23-1,TGCGCCAGCAGCCCCGGGCCTAGGAACACTGAAGCTTTCTTT,CASSPGPRNTEAFF
TRBJ2-3,NA,NA,TRBV7-2,TGTGCCAGCAGCCCAGGGACACGGTTTAGTACAGATACGCAGTATTTT,CASSPGTRFSTDTQYF
TRBJ2-5,NA,TRBD2,TRBV5-1,TGCGCCAGCAGCTTGGGTCTCTTAAGCGGGGGGGCGTCAGAGACCCAGTACTTC,CASSLGLLSGGASETQYF
TRBJ2-5,once,NA,TRBV5-6,TGTGCCAGCAGCCCGGAGTGGGCGGAGACCCAGTACTTC,CASSPEWAETQYF
TRBJ2-1,NA,TRBD1,TRBV24-1,TGTGCCACCAGTGATTTGGGGACAGGGATGTACAATGAGCAGTTCTTC,CATSDLGTGMYNEQFF
TRBJ2-7,few,NA,TRBV3-1/TRBV3-2,TGTGCCAGCGCGGGGGCTTACGAGCAGTACTTC,CASAGAYEQYF
TRBJ2-1,few,NA,TRBV11-2,TGTGCCAGCAGCTTATCAGGTGAGCAGTTCTTC,CASSLSGEQFF
TRBJ2-3,NA,TRBD2,TRBV4-2,TGTGCCAGCAGCCAAGACGGGGGGTCAGATACGCAGTATTTT,CASSQDGGSDTQYF
TRBJ2-3,NA,TRBD1,TRBV7-2,TGTGCCAGCAGCTTGTCGATCGCCTTACAGGGGGCAGATACGCAGTATTTT,CASSLSIALQGADTQYF
TRBJ1-2,few,NA,TRBV5-1,TGCGCCAGCAGCTTTGAGGGGAGAGGAGGCTACACCTTC,CASSFEGRGGYTF
TRBJ2-3,NA,TRBD2,TRBV5-4,TGTGCCAGCAGGTATCTAGCGGGGGGGCTGGATACGCAGTATTTT,CASRYLAGGLDTQYF